This T cell receptor (beta chain) originates from a study of T cell clonality in common variable immunodeficiency. Sequencing used immunoSEQ multiplex PCR; TCRdb keeps in-frame clones, though not all of them. There are around 19,000 clones in the sample, none observed a single time. The CDR3 covers 16 residues. Germline values: CDR1 SGHRS, CDR2 YFSETQ. Trimming stripped 4 bases from V and 0 bases from J, with 14 bases between. Worth noting for this clone: The antigen is unknown. The read comes to an end 3 residues before the CDR3 does, leaving the germline J gene to fill in the end.

Study-wide points: CVID subjects had higher TCRbeta clonality than healthy controls, most marked in about a third. T cell subpopulation sequencing would be needed to explain CVID clonality. Reportedly, TCR beta sequences from common variable immunodeficiency showed fewer deletions and N-nucleotide insertions.

Of CVID subjects, under 16 were female and roughly 30 male, mean age approximately 40. CVID subjects had received replacement immunoglobulin for at least one year. The genes are TRBV5-1 and TRBJ2-1; no firm D call. The source material was peripheral blood mononuclear cells. The receptor's source is a human donor with common variable immunodeficiency. The chain's CDR3 is CASSDTPSSSYNEQFF. The part of the CDR3 DNA that was read is TGCGCCAGCAGCGACACACCCTCGAGCTCCTACAATGAG.